These T cell receptor beta chains were read from a single sample in a study of CD8+CD57+ T cells in acquired aplastic anemia. TCRdb analysed the reads with MiXCR anew, one entry per CDR3 protein. Seen here are hundreds of thousands of distinct CDR3 sequences, about a third observed once, and the top ten hold approximately 0.82%. The sample was sorted CD4+, CD8+, or CD8+CD57+ T cells (not recorded which) from PBMCs. The receptors come from a human donor with aplastic anemia. Each CDR3 is given with its conserved first and last residue. Fields, in order: CDR3 protein, CDR3 DNA, D gene, V gene, clone size, J gene. D genes are given only for firm matches. Clone size appears in some rows only: once, few, many, or a class for an expanded clone.

cdr3_aa: CASSATVAKNIQYF; cdr3_nt: TGTGCCAGCAGTGCGACAGTAGCCAAAAACATTCAGTACTTC; d_call: NA; v_call: TRBV2; clone_size: many; j_call: TRBJ2-4
cdr3_aa: CASSPRGISSYNEQFF; cdr3_nt: TGTGCCAGCAGCCCCCGGGGGATATCCTCCTACAATGAGCAGTTCTTC; d_call: NA; v_call: TRBV11-2; clone_size: NA; j_call: TRBJ2-1
cdr3_aa: CASSLMPGTGKSDTQYF; cdr3_nt: TGTGCTAGCAGCCTAATGCCCGGTACAGGGAAATCAGATACGCAGTATTTT; d_call: NA; v_call: TRBV7-7; clone_size: many; j_call: TRBJ2-3
cdr3_aa: CATSDLGGTQHF; cdr3_nt: TGTGCCACCAGTGATTTGGGGGGAACCCAGCATTTT; d_call: NA; v_call: TRBV24-1; clone_size: NA; j_call: TRBJ1-5
cdr3_aa: CASSQDSSDIGGDTQYF; cdr3_nt: TGCGCCAGCAGCCAAGATTCGTCTGACATAGGGGGAGATACGCAGTATTTT; d_call: NA; v_call: TRBV4-1; clone_size: few; j_call: TRBJ2-3
cdr3_aa: CATTPGQGAPGYTF; cdr3_nt: TGTGCCACCACCCCGGGACAGGGGGCGCCCGGCTACACCTTC; d_call: TRBD1; v_call: TRBV15; clone_size: NA; j_call: TRBJ1-2
cdr3_aa: CSVEGENQPQHF; cdr3_nt: TGCAGCGTTGAGGGGGAGAATCAGCCCCAGCATTTT; d_call: NA; v_call: TRBV29-1; clone_size: NA; j_call: TRBJ1-5
cdr3_aa: CASSRGQGSEQYF; cdr3_nt: TGTGCCAGCAGCCGAGGACAGGGATCCGAGCAGTACTTC; d_call: TRBD1; v_call: TRBV12-3/TRBV12-4; clone_size: NA; j_call: TRBJ2-7
cdr3_aa: CATSSYVIYEQYF; cdr3_nt: TGTGCCACCAGCAGTTACGTCATCTACGAGCAGTACTTC; d_call: NA; v_call: TRBV15; clone_size: NA; j_call: TRBJ2-7
cdr3_aa: CSATGEINYGYTF; cdr3_nt: TGCAGTGCTACAGGCGAAATTAACTATGGCTACACCTTC; d_call: NA; v_call: TRBV20-1; clone_size: many; j_call: TRBJ1-2
cdr3_aa: CASSQQVDSSYNSPLHF; cdr3_nt: TGTGCCAGCAGCCAACAGGTGGACAGCTCCTATAATTCACCCCTCCACTTT; d_call: NA; v_call: TRBV6-1; clone_size: NA; j_call: TRBJ1-6
cdr3_aa: CASSPGGGAEAFF; cdr3_nt: TGTGCCAGCAGTCCCGGGGGAGGCGCTGAAGCTTTCTTT; d_call: NA; v_call: TRBV25-1; clone_size: NA; j_call: TRBJ1-1
cdr3_aa: CAISSSPNSNSPLHF; cdr3_nt: TGTGCCATCAGTTCCTCACCAAACAGCAATTCACCCCTCCACTTT; d_call: NA; v_call: TRBV10-3; clone_size: once; j_call: TRBJ1-6
cdr3_aa: CASSVDRPATNEKLFF; cdr3_nt: TGTGCCAGCAGCGTGGACAGGCCGGCAACTAATGAAAAACTGTTTTTT; d_call: TRBD1; v_call: TRBV5-5; clone_size: NA; j_call: TRBJ1-4
cdr3_aa: CSARVTVNQPQHF; cdr3_nt: TGCAGTGCTAGAGTGACAGTCAATCAGCCCCAGCATTTT; d_call: NA; v_call: TRBV20-1; clone_size: many; j_call: TRBJ1-5
cdr3_aa: CASSDGVGGYTF; cdr3_nt: TGTGCCAGCAGTGACGGGGTGGGTGGCTACACCTTC; d_call: NA; v_call: TRBV25-1; clone_size: few; j_call: TRBJ1-2
cdr3_aa: CASSYRRQSNTGELFF; cdr3_nt: TGTGCCAGCAGTTACCGGAGACAGTCAAACACCGGGGAGCTGTTTTTT; d_call: NA; v_call: TRBV12-3/TRBV12-4; clone_size: NA; j_call: TRBJ2-2
cdr3_aa: CAISEPGGNYGYTF; cdr3_nt: TGTGCCATCAGTGAGCCCGGGGGAAACTATGGCTACACCTTC; d_call: NA; v_call: TRBV10-3; clone_size: NA; j_call: TRBJ1-2
cdr3_aa: CASGLADRNSGWYF; cdr3_nt: TGTGCCAGCGGCTTGGCGGACAGGAACAGCGGGTGGTACTTC; d_call: NA; v_call: TRBV5-6; clone_size: NA; j_call: TRBJ2-7
cdr3_aa: CSARRREPYEQYF; cdr3_nt: TGCAGTGCTAGAAGACGGGAACCCTACGAGCAGTACTTC; d_call: NA; v_call: TRBV20-1; clone_size: NA; j_call: TRBJ2-7
cdr3_aa: CASNPASSGNTIHF; cdr3_nt: TGTGCCAGCAACCCGGCCTCCTCTGGAAACACCATACATTTT; d_call: NA; v_call: TRBV9; clone_size: NA; j_call: TRBJ1-3
cdr3_aa: CASSPEPINSWNTIYF; cdr3_nt: TGCGCCAGCAGCCCGGAACCAATTAACTCTTGGAACACCATATATTTT; d_call: NA; v_call: TRBV5-1; clone_size: NA; j_call: TRBJ1-3
cdr3_aa: CSARSGNSPLHF; cdr3_nt: TGCAGTGCTAGGTCAGGTAATTCACCCCTCCACTTT; d_call: NA; v_call: TRBV20-1; clone_size: many; j_call: TRBJ1-6
cdr3_aa: CASSPTALAVGNIQYF; cdr3_nt: TGTGCCAGCAGCCCCACTGCCCTAGCGGTAGGAAACATTCAGTACTTC; d_call: TRBD2; v_call: TRBV11-2; clone_size: NA; j_call: TRBJ2-4
cdr3_aa: CASSETGGEQFF; cdr3_nt: TGTGCCAGCAGTGAGACAGGGGGTGAGCAGTTCTTC; d_call: TRBD1; v_call: TRBV10-3; clone_size: few; j_call: TRBJ2-1
cdr3_aa: CAITHGTGVLDYGYTF; cdr3_nt: TGTGCCATCACCCACGGGACAGGGGTTTTAGACTATGGCTACACCTTC; d_call: TRBD1; v_call: TRBV10-3; clone_size: NA; j_call: TRBJ1-2
cdr3_aa: CASINRDSYEQYF; cdr3_nt: TGTGCCAGCATTAACCGGGACAGTTACGAGCAGTACTTC; d_call: TRBD1; v_call: TRBV2; clone_size: many; j_call: TRBJ2-7
cdr3_aa: CASSPGRTGVGGRETQYF; cdr3_nt: TGTGCCAGCAGCCCCGGGAGGACAGGGGTAGGGGGAAGAGAGACCCAGTACTTC; d_call: TRBD1; v_call: TRBV5-6; clone_size: NA; j_call: TRBJ2-5
cdr3_aa: CATSPEKVRGETQYF; cdr3_nt: TGTGCCACCAGCCCAGAGAAGGTTCGAGGCGAGACCCAGTACTTC; d_call: NA; v_call: TRBV15; clone_size: NA; j_call: TRBJ2-5
cdr3_aa: CATSDPGRPDTQYF; cdr3_nt: TGTGCCACCAGTGATCCGGGGCGCCCGGATACGCAGTATTTT; d_call: NA; v_call: TRBV24-1; clone_size: many; j_call: TRBJ2-3
cdr3_aa: CSAQGLAGDTQYF; cdr3_nt: TGCAGTGCCCAGGGGCTAGCGGGAGATACGCAGTATTTT; d_call: TRBD2; v_call: TRBV20-1; clone_size: few; j_call: TRBJ2-3
cdr3_aa: CASSNHRGHYEQYF; cdr3_nt: TGTGCCAGCAGTAACCACAGGGGGCACTACGAGCAGTACTTC; d_call: TRBD1; v_call: TRBV6-5; clone_size: NA; j_call: TRBJ2-7
cdr3_aa: CASSLGSYTGTGTDTQYF; cdr3_nt: TGTGCCAGCAGCTTAGGTTCATATACCGGGACAGGGACGGATACGCAGTATTTT; d_call: TRBD1; v_call: TRBV9; clone_size: NA; j_call: TRBJ2-3
cdr3_aa: CASSDFSGSTEELFF; cdr3_nt: TGTGCCAGCAGTGATTTTAGCGGATCCACCGAGGAGCTGTTTTTT; d_call: NA; v_call: TRBV2; clone_size: NA; j_call: TRBJ2-2
cdr3_aa: CSAKRAGGGYTF; cdr3_nt: TGCAGCGCTAAACGCGCAGGGGGAGGCTACACCTTC; d_call: TRBD1; v_call: TRBV29-1; clone_size: many; j_call: TRBJ1-2
cdr3_aa: CASSLGLSVGYNEQFF; cdr3_nt: TGTGCCAGCAGCTTGGGGCTATCCGTCGGCTACAATGAGCAGTTCTTC; d_call: NA; v_call: TRBV9; clone_size: NA; j_call: TRBJ2-1
cdr3_aa: CASSLDRGRTDTQYF; cdr3_nt: TGTGCCAGCAGCTTAGATCGTGGGCGCACAGATACGCAGTATTTT; d_call: NA; v_call: TRBV11-2; clone_size: NA; j_call: TRBJ2-3
cdr3_aa: CASSYRLAGDTGELFF; cdr3_nt: TGTGCCAGCAGCTACCGACTAGCGGGGGACACCGGGGAGCTGTTTTTT; d_call: TRBD2; v_call: TRBV11-2; clone_size: few; j_call: TRBJ2-2
cdr3_aa: CARSISQGSYEQYF; cdr3_nt: TGTGCCCGTAGTATCAGTCAGGGATCCTACGAGCAGTACTTC; d_call: NA; v_call: TRBV19; clone_size: NA; j_call: TRBJ2-7
cdr3_aa: CAISVQTYYGNTF; cdr3_nt: TGTGCCATCAGCGTCCAGACTTACTATGGCAACACCTTC; d_call: NA; v_call: TRBV10-3; clone_size: NA; j_call: TRBJ1-2
cdr3_aa: CSARGGYQPQHF; cdr3_nt: TGCAGTGCTAGGGGTGGGTATCAGCCCCAGCATTTT; d_call: NA; v_call: TRBV20-1; clone_size: many; j_call: TRBJ1-5
cdr3_aa: CASSFGGGDQPQHF; cdr3_nt: TGTGCCAGCAGTTTCGGGGGAGGGGATCAGCCCCAGCATTTT; d_call: NA; v_call: TRBV12-3/TRBV12-4; clone_size: many; j_call: TRBJ1-5
cdr3_aa: CASSLGRQAHTEAFF; cdr3_nt: TGTGCCAGCAGCTTAGGGCGACAGGCCCACACTGAAGCTTTCTTT; d_call: NA; v_call: TRBV7-8; clone_size: many; j_call: TRBJ1-1
cdr3_aa: CASRAGVGYTF; cdr3_nt: TGTGCCAGCAGGGCTGGGGTCGGCTACACCTTC; d_call: NA; v_call: TRBV2; clone_size: NA; j_call: TRBJ1-2
cdr3_aa: CASSYSQSNQPQHF; cdr3_nt: TGTGCCAGCAGTTACTCGCAGAGTAATCAGCCCCAGCATTTT; d_call: NA; v_call: TRBV6-5; clone_size: NA; j_call: TRBJ1-5
cdr3_aa: CASSHTTDRHRADTIYF; cdr3_nt: TGTGCCAGTAGCCACACAACCGACAGGCATAGAGCCGACACCATATATTTT; d_call: NA; v_call: TRBV19; clone_size: few; j_call: TRBJ1-3
cdr3_aa: CASSEASYGYTF; cdr3_nt: TGTGCCAGCAGTGAAGCCAGCTATGGCTACACCTTC; d_call: NA; v_call: TRBV2; clone_size: medium-sized; j_call: TRBJ1-2
cdr3_aa: CASSDWQSSTEAFF; cdr3_nt: TGTGCCAGCAGTGACTGGCAGAGCAGCACTGAAGCTTTCTTT; d_call: NA; v_call: TRBV2; clone_size: many; j_call: TRBJ1-1
cdr3_aa: CASSYGLETQYF; cdr3_nt: TGTGCCAGTAGTTATGGTTTGGAGACCCAGTACTTC; d_call: NA; v_call: TRBV19; clone_size: many; j_call: TRBJ2-5